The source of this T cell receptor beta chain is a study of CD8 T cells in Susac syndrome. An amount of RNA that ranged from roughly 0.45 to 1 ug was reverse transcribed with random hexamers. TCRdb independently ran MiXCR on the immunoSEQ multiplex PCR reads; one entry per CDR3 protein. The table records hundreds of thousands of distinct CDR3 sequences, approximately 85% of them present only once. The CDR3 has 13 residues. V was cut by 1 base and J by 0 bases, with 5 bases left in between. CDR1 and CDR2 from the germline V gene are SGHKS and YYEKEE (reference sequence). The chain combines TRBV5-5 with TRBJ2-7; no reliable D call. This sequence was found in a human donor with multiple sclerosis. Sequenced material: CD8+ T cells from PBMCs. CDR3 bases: TGTGCCAGCAGCTTGCGCCACTCCTACGAGCAGTACTTC. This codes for CASSLRHSYEQYF.